Below, 31 T cell receptor beta chains from the same sample are listed, as sequenced in a study of blood T cell repertoires in COVID-19. Profiling relied on immunoSEQ multiplex PCR, and the TCRdb table lists in-frame clones only, not all of them. Among 220,000 or so clones, about 90% were seen once, and the ten largest hold 0.87%. Sequencing used PBMCs or T cells enriched from blood (not recorded which). These receptors all stem from a man aged 45-60 years who had been exposed to COVID-19.

V usage is TRBV4-1 and J usage is TRBJ2-3; D gene unclear. The V gene lost 4 bases and the J gene lost 3 bases, with 14 bases spanning the gap. The germline V gene has CDR1 MGHRA and CDR2 YSYEKL. This CDR3 contains 15 residues. The CDR3 nucleotides are TGCGCCAGCAGCCTTAGAAGTGAAAATACAGATACGCAGTATTTT. Protein product: CASSLRSENTDTQYF.

V and J are TRBV4-1 and TRBJ2-1; D call uncertain. CDR3 length equals 16 residues. Germline loops: CDR1 MGHRA, CDR2 YSYEKL. Trimming took 1 base from V and 1 from J, leaving 11 bases between them. This CDR3 reads CASSQVLADSYNEQFF. CDR3 nucleotides: TGCGCCAGCAGCCAAGTATTGGCAGATTCCTACAATGAGCAGTTCTTC.

The CDR3 nucleotides read TGTGCCAGCAGCTCGGACGGGGAGAATTCACCCCTCCACTTT. Residues: CASSSDGENSPLHF. V is TRBV6-5 and J is TRBJ1-6; no clear D gene. Germline lookup yields CDR1 MNHEY and CDR2 SVGAGI. The CDR3 covers 14 residues. V was pared by 6 bases and J by 7 bases, with 13 bases between.

The V call is TRBV9, the J call TRBJ2-5; 9 bases are a match to TRBD2. CDR3 size: 16 residues. The trim removed 0 bases at V and 2 bases at J, leaving 5 bases unmatched. CDR1 and CDR2 from the germline V gene are SGDLS and YYNGEE. CDR3 sequence: CASSVGASGNQETQYF. The CDR3, as DNA: TGTGCCAGCAGCGTAGGGGCTAGCGGGAATCAAGAGACCCAGTACTTC.

This clone has only one observation. The chain recombines TRBV27 with TRBJ1-6; maybe TRBD1 (5 bases). Trimming removed 3 bases at V and 0 bases at J, with 9 bases between. Germline lookup yields CDR1 MNHEY and CDR2 SMNVEV (reference sequence). The CDR3 sequence is 16 residues long. The CDR3 DNA reads TGTGCCAGCAGTTTGGGGGGTGCCTCCTATAATTCACCCCTCCACTTT. It translates to CASSLGGASYNSPLHF.

The chain combines TRBV12-3 or TRBV12-4 with TRBJ2-1; weak D call: TRBD1 (6 bases). The germline V and J ends were trimmed by 7 bases and 7 bases, with 14 bases remaining between them. CDR3 length: 13 amino acids. DNA for the CDR3: TGTGCCAGCACCTACAGGGTTGGGAATGAGCAGTTCTTC. It yields the protein CASTYRVGNEQFF.

The rearrangement uses TRBV3-1 (or the pseudogene TRBV3-2) and TRBJ1-5; D is unresolved. The germline V gene has CDR1 LGHDT and CDR2 YNNKEL (reference sequence). V lost 2 bases and J 9 bases, leaving 11 bases between the germline ends. The CDR3 spans 13 residues. CDR3 amino acids: CASSQFRTGPQHF. The CDR3 coding sequence is TGTGCCAGCAGCCAATTTCGTACGGGGCCCCAGCATTTT.

The chain combines TRBV6-5 with TRBJ1-4; D is unclear. Germline CDR1 MNHEY, CDR2 SVGAGI. The CDR3 totals 13 residues. V lost 8 bases and J 8 bases, leaving 15 bases between the germline ends. CDR3: CASGRSGGEKLFF. The CDR3 DNA sequence: TGTGCCAGCGGGAGAAGCGGAGGCGAAAAACTGTTTTTT.

This clone was seen just once. This rearrangement joins TRBV30 to TRBJ1-1; D is possibly TRBD1 (5 bases). The CDR3 totals 11 residues. V was clipped by 5 bases and J by 7 bases, with 11 bases between them. CDR1 GTSNPN and CDR2 SVGIG come from the germline V gene (reference sequence). The CDR3 bases are TGTGCCTGGTCCAGGGTGATTGAAGCTTTCTTT. Translating it yields CAWSRVIEAFF.

This CDR3 reads CASSLLQGKAGYTF. As DNA, the CDR3 is TGTGCCAGCAGCTTACTGCAGGGGAAAGCTGGCTACACCTTC. This chain uses TRBV11-2 with TRBJ1-2, with D possibly matching TRBD1 (6 bases). Trimming removed 2 bases from V and 7 bases from J, with 14 bases in between. Germline V gives CDR1 SGHAT, CDR2 FQNNGV. The CDR3 covers 14 residues.

The chain couples TRBV28 to TRBJ1-5; tentatively, D is TRBD1 (6 bases). Germline CDR1 reads MDHEN; CDR2 reads SYDVKM. V was cut by 3 bases and J by 4 bases, with 10 bases left in between. The CDR3 length is 14 residues. The CDR3 sequence is CASSLFRGNQPQHF. Written as DNA, the CDR3 is TGTGCCAGCAGTTTGTTTAGGGGGAATCAGCCCCAGCATTTT.

The genes are TRBV5-1 and TRBJ2-5; 8 nucleotides line up with TRBD2. Trimming cost V 4 bases and J 2 bases; bases outside gene matches: 4. This CDR3 spans 14 amino acids. CDR1 is SGHRS, CDR2 YFSETQ, per germline. CDR3 region: CASSPGGNQETQYF. As DNA, the CDR3 is TGCGCCAGCAGCCCGGGGGGGAATCAAGAGACCCAGTACTTC.

This chain joins TRBV9 and TRBJ1-6; 8 bases agree with TRBD1. J lost 0 bases, V lost 3 bases, and 11 bases had no gene match. From germline, CDR1 is SGDLS and CDR2 YYNGEE. The CDR3 is 19 residues long. CDR3 protein: CASSANPGQESSYNSPLHF. For the CDR3, the DNA is TGTGCCAGCAGCGCTAACCCGGGACAGGAGAGCTCCTATAATTCACCCCTCCACTTT.

The gene calls are TRBV5-5 and TRBJ2-2; 7 positions agree with TRBD1. The trim removed 0 bases at V and 7 bases at J, leaving 3 bases unmatched. This CDR3 is 14 amino acids long. CDR1 and CDR2 (germline): SGHKS, YYEKEE (reference sequence). This CDR3 is CASSLGGGIGELFF. In DNA form, the CDR3 reads TGTGCCAGCAGCTTGGGAGGGGGCATCGGGGAGCTGTTTTTT. The variable domain in full, with the rest retrieved from reference TRBV5-5 and TRBJ2-2, is DAGVTQSPTHLIKTRGQQVTLRCSPISGHKSVSWYQQVLGQGPQFIFQYYEKEERGRGNFPDRFSARQFPNYSSELNVNALLLGDSALYLCASSLGGGIGELFFGEGSRLTVL.

The CDR3 sequence: CASSLSGGSYEQYV. CDR3 in DNA: TGCGCCAGCAGCTTGAGCGGGGGCTCCTACGAGCAGTACGTC. The chain combines TRBV5-1 with TRBJ2-7; 8 bases line up with TRBD2. CDR3 length: 14 amino acids. CDR1 and CDR2 (germline): SGHRS, YFSETQ. V lost 1 base, J lost 0 bases, and 0 bases stayed unmatched.

The chain is built from TRBV5-1 and TRBJ1-4, with 9 positions matching TRBD1. The germline gives CDR1 SGHRS, CDR2 YFSETQ. The CDR3 has 14 residues. The junction had 7 bases not matched to a gene; V was cut back by 5 bases and J by 8 bases. CDR3: CASRRGTGNEKLFF. CDR3 DNA sequence: TGCGCCAGCAGAAGGGGGACAGGGAACGAAAAACTGTTTTTT.

The rearrangement joins TRBV28 to TRBJ2-1; 8 bases fit TRBD2. CDR1 and CDR2 (germline): MDHEN, SYDVKM. V gave up 5 bases and J gave up 7 bases; unmatched junction bases: 13. The CDR3 consists of 16 residues. CDR3 region: CASSGGSGSRRNEQFF. CDR3 sequence (DNA): TGTGCCAGCAGTGGGGGGAGCGGGAGTAGGAGGAATGAGCAGTTCTTC.

This chain uses TRBV19 with TRBJ1-3; D remains ambiguous. Germline V gene lookup returns CDR1 LNHDA and CDR2 SQIVND (reference sequence). This CDR3 region has 15 residues. Trimming removed 6 bases from V and 2 bases from J, with 14 bases in between. DNA of the CDR3: TGTGCCAGTAGCAACCCCGCCGGGGCTGGAAACACCATATATTTT. As protein: CASSNPAGAGNTIYF.

This clone was seen once. The chain is built from TRBV7-9 and TRBJ2-1; 10 nucleotides line up with TRBD2. V was clipped by 5 bases and J by 6 bases; unmatched bases: 13. The CDR3 covers 17 residues. Per the germline V gene, CDR1 is SEHNR and CDR2 is FQNEAQ (reference sequence). CDR3: CASSPLPLAGAGNEQFF. In nucleotides, the CDR3 is TGTGCCAGCAGCCCACTACCCCTAGCGGGAGCGGGCAATGAGCAGTTCTTC.

The CDR3 DNA is TGTGCCAGCAGCCAAGGAACAGGTTCGGGCGAGCAGTACGTC. Encoded protein: CASSQGTGSGEQYV. V usage is TRBV3-1 (or the pseudogene TRBV3-2) and J usage is TRBJ2-7, with D possibly TRBD1 on 5 matching bases. Germline CDR1 reads LGHDT; CDR2 reads YNNKEL (reference sequence). The CDR3 totals 14 residues. With 1 base removed from V and 6 bases from J, the gap between germline ends came to 13 bases.

The chain links TRBV29-1 to TRBJ2-1, with a tentative D call TRBD1 (7 bases). V lost 6 bases to trimming and J lost 3 bases, with 18 bases between them. The germline CDR1 and CDR2 sequences are SQVTM and ANQGSEA. This CDR3 is 15 amino acids long. The CDR3 DNA is TGCAGCGTAAACACGGGGCAGGGGGGCTACAATGAGCAGTTCTTC. Translation gives CSVNTGQGGYNEQFF.

This chain uses TRBV5-1 with TRBJ2-4, with D possibly being TRBD2 (6 bases). The germline V and J ends were trimmed by 4 bases and 7 bases, with 15 bases remaining between them. The germline V gene encodes CDR1 SGHRS and CDR2 YFSETQ. The CDR3 sequence is 14 residues long. The CDR3 DNA sequence: TGCGCCAGCAGCGGGTCCACTGGGGGGAACATTCAGTACTTC. It yields the protein CASSGSTGGNIQYF.

The chain employs TRBV5-1 and TRBJ1-1; maybe TRBD1 (5 bases). The CDR3 runs to 15 residues. Trimming pared 6 bases from V and 2 bases from J, leaving 17 bases between. Germline loops: CDR1 SGHRS, CDR2 YFSETQ. The CDR3 loop is CASTTRAGVNTEAFF. DNA for the CDR3: TGCGCCAGCACTACCAGGGCGGGGGTCAACACTGAAGCTTTCTTT.

The V call is TRBV6-5, the J call TRBJ1-5; D gene ambiguous. This CDR3 has 12 amino acids. V was cut by 6 bases and J by 5 bases, with 8 bases left in between. CDR1 is MNHEY, CDR2 SVGAGI, per germline. The CDR3 DNA is TGTGCCAGCAGCCGTCTAGATCAGCCCCAGCATTTT. Translating it yields CASSRLDQPQHF.

The chain couples TRBV5-1 to TRBJ1-4; D is undetermined. This CDR3 is built from 13 residues. Germline CDR1 and CDR2: SGHRS and YFSETQ. The ends were cut back, 4 bases at V and 8 bases at J, with 12 bases in the middle. Here the CDR3 reads CASSPGDKEKLFF. Here the CDR3 DNA reads TGCGCCAGCAGCCCGGGAGACAAGGAAAAACTGTTTTTT.

J is TRBJ1-2 and V is TRBV19; the match to TRBD1 covers 8 bases. With V trimmed by 3 bases and J by 7 bases, 4 bases remained unmatched. Germline V gene lookup returns CDR1 LNHDA and CDR2 SQIVND (reference sequence). CDR3 length equals 13 residues. Written as DNA, the CDR3 is TGTGCCAGTAGTATCGACAGGGGAGGTGGCTACACCTTC. Its protein product is CASSIDRGGGYTF. Supplemented by reference TRBV19 and TRBJ1-2, the full variable domain reads DGGITQSPKYLFRKEGQNVTLSCEQNLNHDAMYWYRQDPGQGLRLIYYSQIVNDFQKGDIAEGYSVSREKKESFPLTVTSAQKNPTAFYLCASSIDRGGGYTFGSGTRLTVV.

The rearrangement joins TRBV7-2 to TRBJ2-6; D is uncertain. V shed 3 bases and J shed 0 bases, with 12 bases lying between them. Germline V lookup: CDR1 SGHTA, CDR2 FQGNSA. This CDR3 spans 17 amino acids. The CDR3 DNA reads TGTGCCAGCAGCTTGTGGGCGCAACCCTCTGGGGCCAACGTCCTGACTTTC. Translation gives CASSLWAQPSGANVLTF.

This chain joins TRBV18 and TRBJ2-6, with a possible D match to TRBD2 (5 bases). The CDR3 covers 15 residues. Trimming took off 10 bases at V and 0 bases at J, with 13 bases between the two ends. Germline V gene data show CDR1 as KGHSH and CDR2 as LQKENI. The CDR3 here is CATRAGGSGANVLTF. DNA of the CDR3: TGTGCCACCCGTGCGGGCGGCTCTGGGGCCAACGTCCTGACTTTC.

This chain uses TRBV28 with TRBJ2-7; D is possibly TRBD1 (6 bases). The CDR3 contains 16 residues. V was shortened by 3 bases and J by 3 bases, with 18 bases between the two germline ends. Per the germline V gene, CDR1 is MDHEN and CDR2 is SYDVKM. CDR3 in DNA: TGTGCCAGCAGTTTTGGGCAGGGGACATTTCTCTACGAGCAGTACTTC. Its translation: CASSFGQGTFLYEQYF.

The chain recombines TRBV18 with TRBJ2-5; 10 bases align to TRBD1. Germline V lookup: CDR1 KGHSH, CDR2 LQKENI. J was trimmed by 5 bases and V by 3 bases; bases with no gene match: 3. The CDR3 spans 14 residues. CDR3 sequence: CASSPGQGGETQYF. For the CDR3, the DNA is TGTGCCAGCTCACCCGGACAGGGGGGGGAGACCCAGTACTTC.

The chain employs TRBV6-2 or TRBV6-3 and TRBJ1-1; the match to TRBD1 covers 10 bases. After removal of 2 bases from V and 5 bases from J, the junction contained 5 bases not matched to a gene. The CDR3 extends over 15 amino acids. In germline, CDR1 is MNHEY, CDR2 SVGEGT. The CDR3 spells CASSYPGTGETEAFF. In DNA, the CDR3 is TGTGCCAGCAGTTACCCGGGGACAGGGGAGACTGAAGCTTTCTTT.